Listed below are T cell receptor beta chains from one sample, sequenced in a study of human T cells and chemical hapten exposure. One entry per CDR3 protein, called by TCRdb with MiXCR from the RACE reads. This repertoire shows some 36,000 distinct CDR3 sequences, 10% found once; its top ten account for 25% to 30%. Sequencing used whole blood, obtained in connection with sensitization to the hapten diphenylcyclopropenone (DPC). Receptor source: a man in his fifties with alopecia areata. Some clones in this sample may be carry-over from other donors' samples. Both conserved end residues are trimmed from each CDR3.

v_call | cdr3_aa
TRBV7-9 | ASSGGAEELF
TRBV7-9 | ASSLGAGQETQY
TRBV6-2/TRBV6-3 | ASWGGADTQY
TRBV29-1 | SASPGTLNTGELF
TRBV11-2 | ASSLGGGAFTDEQF
TRBV5-8 | ASGMGVIDSPLH
TRBV29-1 | SQSGSDADTQY
TRBV7-9 | ASREGNYNSPLH
TRBV6-4 | ASSRLAGGNEQF
TRBV7-9 | ASSSHHGQGSDTGELF
TRBV27 | ASSPSTPTYNEQF
TRBV7-9 | ASSTSALDTGELF
TRBV6-5 | ASSPGLVGGELF
TRBV4-2 | ASSQDRTTNEKLF